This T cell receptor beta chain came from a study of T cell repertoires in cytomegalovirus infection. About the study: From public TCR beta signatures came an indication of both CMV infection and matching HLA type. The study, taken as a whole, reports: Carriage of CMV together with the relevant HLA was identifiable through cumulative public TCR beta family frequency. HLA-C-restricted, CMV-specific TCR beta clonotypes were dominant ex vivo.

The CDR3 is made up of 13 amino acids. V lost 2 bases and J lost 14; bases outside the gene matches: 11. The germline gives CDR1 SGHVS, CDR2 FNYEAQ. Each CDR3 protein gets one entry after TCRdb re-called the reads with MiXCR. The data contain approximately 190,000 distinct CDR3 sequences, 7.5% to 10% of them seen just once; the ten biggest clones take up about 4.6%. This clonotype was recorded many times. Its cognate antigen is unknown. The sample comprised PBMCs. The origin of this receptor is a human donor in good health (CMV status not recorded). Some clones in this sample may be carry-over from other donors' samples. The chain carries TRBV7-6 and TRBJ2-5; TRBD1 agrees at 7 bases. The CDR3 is CASSLTRQGQYYF. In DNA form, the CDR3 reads TGTGCCAGCAGCTTAACAAGACAGGGACAATACTACTTC.